One TCR beta chain is described in this entry. Libraries were prepared by immunoSEQ multiplex PCR; TCRdb keeps only in-frame clonotypes and omits some of them. Of 90,000 to 95,000 clones in the sample, around 87% were seen once. V lost 3 bases, J lost 8 bases, and 16 bases lay in between. From germline, CDR1 is SQVTM and CDR2 ANQGSEA. The CDR3 has 13 residues. This sample stems from a study of OX40 agonist ivuxolimab in advanced cancers. Overall study: Patients undergoing dose escalation presented with hepatocellular carcinoma, melanoma, renal cell or head and neck cancer.

This specimen was CD4+ or CD8+ T cells sorted from blood, taken in a trial of the OX40 agonist ivuxolimab. The sequence was collected from an adult with an advanced solid tumor such as melanoma, head and neck, liver or kidney cancer. The V call is TRBV29-1, the J call TRBJ1-2; D is unresolved. CDR3 amino acids: CSVDGSVSGGYTF. The CDR3 region has the DNA TGCAGCGTTGATGGTTCCGTTTCTGGAGGCTACACCTTC.